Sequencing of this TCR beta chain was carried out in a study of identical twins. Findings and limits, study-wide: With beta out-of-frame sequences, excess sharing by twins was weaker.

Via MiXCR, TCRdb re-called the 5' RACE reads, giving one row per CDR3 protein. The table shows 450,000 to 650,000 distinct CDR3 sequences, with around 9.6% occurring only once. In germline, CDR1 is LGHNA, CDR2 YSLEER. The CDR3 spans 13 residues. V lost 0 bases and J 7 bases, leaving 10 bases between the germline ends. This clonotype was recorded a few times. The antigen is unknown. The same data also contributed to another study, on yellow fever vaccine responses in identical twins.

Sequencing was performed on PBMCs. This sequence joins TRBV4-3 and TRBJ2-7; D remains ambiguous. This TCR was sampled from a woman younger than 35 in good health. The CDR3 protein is CASSQETLGEQYF. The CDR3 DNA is TGCGCCAGCAGCCAAGAAACCCTCGGAGAGCAGTACTTC.